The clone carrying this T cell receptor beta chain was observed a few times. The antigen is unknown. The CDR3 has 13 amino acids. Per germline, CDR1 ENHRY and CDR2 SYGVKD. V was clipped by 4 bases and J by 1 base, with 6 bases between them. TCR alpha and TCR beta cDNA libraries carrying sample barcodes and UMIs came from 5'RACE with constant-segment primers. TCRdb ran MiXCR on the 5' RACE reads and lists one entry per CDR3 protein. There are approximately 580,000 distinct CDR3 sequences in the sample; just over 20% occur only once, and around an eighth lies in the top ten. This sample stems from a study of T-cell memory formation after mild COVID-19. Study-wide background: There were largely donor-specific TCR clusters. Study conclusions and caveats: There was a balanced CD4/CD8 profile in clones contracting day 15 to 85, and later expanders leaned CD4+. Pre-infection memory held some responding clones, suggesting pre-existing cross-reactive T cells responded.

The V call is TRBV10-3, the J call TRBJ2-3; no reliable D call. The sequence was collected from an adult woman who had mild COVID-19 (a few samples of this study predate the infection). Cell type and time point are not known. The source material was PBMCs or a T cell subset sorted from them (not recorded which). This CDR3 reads CAISALGTDTQYF. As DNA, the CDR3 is TGTGCCATCAGTGCGCTTGGCACAGATACGCAGTATTTT.